These 21 T cell receptor beta chains were all obtained from the same sample, sequenced in a study of blood T cell repertoires in COVID-19. Sequencing was performed with immunoSEQ multiplex PCR; in TCRdb, only in-frame clones are kept and a portion is missing. The sample has roughly 25,000 clones, roughly 80% seen once. Sequencing was performed on peripheral blood. All receptors derive from a human donor in a cohort sampled during active COVID-19.

This clone has a handful of counts. V and J are TRBV5-1 and TRBJ2-7, with 7 bases aligning to TRBD1. Germline V gene sequence: CDR1 SGHRS, CDR2 YFSETQ. The V gene end was trimmed by 0 bases and the J gene end by 5 bases; junction bases not matched to a gene: 8. CDR3 length equals 15 residues. The CDR3 sequence: CASSLAGRGPDEQYF. The CDR3 bases are TGCGCCAGCAGCTTGGCCGGTAGGGGGCCGGACGAGCAGTACTTC.

The chain joins TRBV9 to TRBJ1-1, with a weak D call TRBD1 (5 bases). The CDR3 runs 17 residues. V was pared by 0 bases and J by 0 bases, with 15 bases between. Germline assignment: CDR1 SGDLS and CDR2 YYNGEE. Here the CDR3 DNA reads TGTGCCAGCAGCGTAGGCCAGGGTGGCTCCATGAACACTGAAGCTTTCTTT. Its protein product is CASSVGQGGSMNTEAFF.

The V and J genes are TRBV7-2 and TRBJ1-1, with TRBD1 matching over 7 bases. Trimming took 5 bases from V and 1 from J; bases not matched to a gene: 7. The CDR3 spans 15 residues. In germline, CDR1 is SGHTA, CDR2 FQGNSA. CDR3 nucleotides: TGTGCCAGCAGCCTACAGGGGACGGGGAACACTGAAGCTTTCTTT. Protein sequence: CASSLQGTGNTEAFF.

This clone was counted only a few times. The rearrangement links TRBV7-9 to TRBJ1-2, with D hard to call. V lost 2 bases and J 2 bases, leaving 6 bases between the germline ends. The CDR3 spans 13 residues. Germline V gene sequence: CDR1 SEHNR, CDR2 FQNEAQ (reference sequence). This CDR3 reads CASSLTSNYGYTF. The DNA for the CDR3 is TGTGCCAGCAGCTTAACATCCAACTATGGCTACACCTTC.

The V gene is TRBV7-6, the J gene TRBJ1-1; TRBD1 might be the D (6 bases). CDR1 and CDR2 (germline): SGHVS, FNYEAQ. V dropped 1 base and J dropped 2 bases, with 14 bases sitting between them. The CDR3 loop spans 16 amino acids. In DNA form, the CDR3 reads TGTGCCAGCAGCTTAGGAGGGGGGGCCCTAAACACTGAAGCTTTCTTT. It codes for CASSLGGGALNTEAFF.

This sequence joins TRBV5-1 and TRBJ2-7, with 8 bases identical to TRBD2. Germline trimming cut 0 bases from V and 0 bases from J; bases unmatched to any gene: 5. CDR3 length: 16 amino acids. From germline, CDR1 is SGHRS and CDR2 YFSETQ. The CDR3 protein is CASSLVASGHSYEQYF. The DNA for the CDR3 is TGCGCCAGCAGCTTGGTGGCTAGCGGGCACTCCTACGAGCAGTACTTC. Full variable domain (rest looked up from reference TRBV5-1 and TRBJ2-7): KAGVTQTPRYLIKTRGQQVTLSCSPISGHRSVSWYQQTPGQGLQFLFEYFSETQRNKGNFPGRFSGRQFSNSRSEMNVSTLELGDSALYLCASSLVASGHSYEQYFGPGTRLTVT.

V usage is TRBV2 and J usage is TRBJ1-1; maybe TRBD1 (5 bases). Germline values: CDR1 SNHLY, CDR2 FYNNEI. CDR3 length: 14 residues. V was trimmed by 4 bases and J by 2 bases, leaving 11 bases between them. CDR3 sequence: CASSVRQGNTEAFF. The CDR3 DNA reads TGTGCCAGCAGTGTACGGCAGGGCAACACTGAAGCTTTCTTT.

The rearrangement uses TRBV6-1 and TRBJ2-1, with TRBD2 matching over 15 bases. Germline V gives CDR1 MNHNS, CDR2 SASEGT. This CDR3 region has 18 residues. V shed 4 bases and J 2 bases; nucleotides not matched to a gene: 6. This CDR3 reads CASSVGLAGGTPYNEQFF. CDR3 DNA: TGTGCCAGCAGTGTGGGACTAGCGGGGGGTACCCCCTACAATGAGCAGTTCTTC.

The J gene is TRBJ2-5, the V gene TRBV9; possibly TRBD2 for D (7 bases). The CDR3 is 13 residues long. Trimming cost V 3 bases and J 4 bases, with 10 bases left between them. CDR1 is SGDLS and CDR2 is YYNGEE in the germline V gene. CDR3 in amino acids: CASSDGGPETQYF. For the CDR3, the DNA is TGTGCCAGCAGCGACGGGGGGCCAGAGACCCAGTACTTC.

The chain combines TRBV6-2 or TRBV6-3 with TRBJ2-2; TRBD1 agrees at 9 bases. The CDR3 has 14 amino acids. Per the germline V gene, CDR1 is MNHEY and CDR2 is SVGEGT. V was pared by 4 bases and J by 3 bases, with 0 bases of the junction left unmatched. The CDR3 sequence is CASSWTGDTGELFF. CDR3 nucleotides: TGTGCCAGCAGTTGGACAGGGGACACCGGGGAGCTGTTTTTT.

J is TRBJ1-1 and V is TRBV4-3, with 7 bases that match TRBD1. CDR1 and CDR2 from the germline V gene are LGHNA and YSLEER. The CDR3 spans 14 residues. The V gene end was trimmed by 5 bases and the J gene end by 1 base; junction bases not matched to a gene: 4. For the CDR3, the DNA is TGCGCCAGCAGCACCCGGACAGGGAACACTGAAGCTTTCTTT. Its translation is CASSTRTGNTEAFF.

The chain employs TRBV7-6 and TRBJ2-1; D perhaps matches TRBD1 (5 bases). The V gene lost 0 bases and the J gene lost 6 bases, with 12 bases spanning the gap. The germline V gene encodes CDR1 SGHVS and CDR2 FNYEAQ. The CDR3 is 15 residues long. The DNA for the CDR3 is TGTGCCAGCAGCTTAGCTTCAGGGCTTGGCAATGAGCAGTTCTTC. The encoded protein is CASSLASGLGNEQFF.

The table lists this clone with a count of one. The chain joins TRBV14 to TRBJ2-7, with D uncertain. CDR1 is SGHDN, CDR2 FVKESK, per germline. There are 14 residues in the CDR3. V was cut by 1 base and J by 1 base, with 8 bases left in between. Here the CDR3 reads CASSQGAGSYEQYF. The CDR3 DNA reads as TGTGCCAGCAGCCAAGGGGCAGGTTCCTACGAGCAGTACTTC.

The V and J genes are TRBV14 and TRBJ2-4; possibly TRBD1 for D (5 bases). The germline V gene encodes CDR1 SGHDN and CDR2 FVKESK. The CDR3 contains 16 residues. Trimming removed 1 base from V and 0 bases from J, with 10 bases in between. Written as DNA, the CDR3 is TGTGCCAGCAGCCAAGGAAGCAGGGAAGCCAAAAACATTCAGTACTTC. This codes for CASSQGSREAKNIQYF.

The J gene is TRBJ1-4, the V gene TRBV12-5, with D possibly being TRBD1 (6 bases). The V gene's germline CDR1 is LGHNT and CDR2 FRNRAP. Trimming removed 3 bases from V and 8 bases from J, with 22 bases in between. This CDR3 contains 17 residues. CDR3 sequence reads: CASGFFPIPGTPEKLFF. In DNA, the CDR3 is TGTGCTAGTGGTTTTTTCCCCATTCCCGGGACACCAGAAAAACTGTTTTTT.

The chain carries TRBV4-2 and TRBJ2-5, with D tentatively TRBD2 (6 bases). CDR1 and CDR2 from the germline V gene are LGHNA and YNFKEQ. The CDR3 has 17 residues. V lost 0 bases, J lost 4 bases, and 18 bases lay in between. The CDR3 DNA sequence: TGTGCCAGCAGCCAAGATCTCGGGGCGGGGATAAGAGAGACCCAGTACTTC. This sequence encodes CASSQDLGAGIRETQYF.

CDR3 protein: CASSLRNHDSHSGNTIYF. The CDR3 DNA reads as TGCGCCAGCAGCTTGAGAAACCATGACAGTCACTCTGGAAACACCATATATTTT. The chain uses TRBV5-1 and TRBJ1-3; D perhaps matches TRBD1 (5 bases). V was shortened by 1 base and J by 0 bases, with 17 bases between the two germline ends. CDR1 is SGHRS and CDR2 is YFSETQ in the germline V gene. CDR3 length: 18 residues. Variable domain in full (rest from reference TRBV5-1 and TRBJ1-3): KAGVTQTPRYLIKTRGQQVTLSCSPISGHRSVSWYQQTPGQGLQFLFEYFSETQRNKGNFPGRFSGRQFSNSRSEMNVSTLELGDSALYLCASSLRNHDSHSGNTIYFGEGSWLTVV.

The chain combines TRBV7-9 with TRBJ2-7, with TRBD2 matching 8 bases. V lost 5 bases, J lost 2 bases, and 11 bases stayed unmatched. Germline V gene lookup returns CDR1 SEHNR and CDR2 FQNEAQ (reference sequence). CDR3 length equals 16 residues. The CDR3 nucleotides are TGTGCCAGCAGCCCAGATATTAGCGGGGAGACCTACGAGCAGTACTTC. Protein product: CASSPDISGETYEQYF.

This clone has more than one count but fewer than ten. This rearrangement joins TRBV7-9 to TRBJ2-3, with D possibly matching TRBD1 (6 bases). The CDR3 spans 15 residues. V shed 3 bases and J shed 4 bases, with 14 bases lying between them. Germline CDR1 SEHNR, CDR2 FQNEAQ (reference sequence). The CDR3: CASSFSWGQADTQYF. CDR3 DNA sequence: TGTGCCAGCAGCTTTTCTTGGGGGCAGGCAGATACGCAGTATTTT.

This clone ranks as medium-sized (0.01 to 0.1%). Here the CDR3 DNA reads TGTGCCAGCAAGGGACTAGCGGGGGGATCCTACAATGAGCAGTTCTTC. The encoded protein is CASKGLAGGSYNEQFF. The V and J genes are TRBV2 and TRBJ2-1; 15 bases line up with TRBD2. Germline trimming cut 7 bases from V and 1 base from J; bases unmatched to any gene: 2. This CDR3 is built from 16 residues. Germline CDR1 is SNHLY and CDR2 is FYNNEI.

The genes are TRBV5-1 and TRBJ2-7; 9 bases agree with TRBD1. CDR1 and CDR2 (germline): SGHRS, YFSETQ. The junction had 5 bases not matched to a gene; V was cut back by 7 bases and J by 3 bases. The CDR3 extends over 13 amino acids. Here the CDR3 DNA reads TGCGCCAGCGGCCCGACAGGGGGCTACGAGCAGTACTTC. Its protein is CASGPTGGYEQYF. Filled out from reference TRBV5-1 and TRBJ2-7, the complete variable domain reads KAGVTQTPRYLIKTRGQQVTLSCSPISGHRSVSWYQQTPGQGLQFLFEYFSETQRNKGNFPGRFSGRQFSNSRSEMNVSTLELGDSALYLCASGPTGGYEQYFGPGTRLTVT.